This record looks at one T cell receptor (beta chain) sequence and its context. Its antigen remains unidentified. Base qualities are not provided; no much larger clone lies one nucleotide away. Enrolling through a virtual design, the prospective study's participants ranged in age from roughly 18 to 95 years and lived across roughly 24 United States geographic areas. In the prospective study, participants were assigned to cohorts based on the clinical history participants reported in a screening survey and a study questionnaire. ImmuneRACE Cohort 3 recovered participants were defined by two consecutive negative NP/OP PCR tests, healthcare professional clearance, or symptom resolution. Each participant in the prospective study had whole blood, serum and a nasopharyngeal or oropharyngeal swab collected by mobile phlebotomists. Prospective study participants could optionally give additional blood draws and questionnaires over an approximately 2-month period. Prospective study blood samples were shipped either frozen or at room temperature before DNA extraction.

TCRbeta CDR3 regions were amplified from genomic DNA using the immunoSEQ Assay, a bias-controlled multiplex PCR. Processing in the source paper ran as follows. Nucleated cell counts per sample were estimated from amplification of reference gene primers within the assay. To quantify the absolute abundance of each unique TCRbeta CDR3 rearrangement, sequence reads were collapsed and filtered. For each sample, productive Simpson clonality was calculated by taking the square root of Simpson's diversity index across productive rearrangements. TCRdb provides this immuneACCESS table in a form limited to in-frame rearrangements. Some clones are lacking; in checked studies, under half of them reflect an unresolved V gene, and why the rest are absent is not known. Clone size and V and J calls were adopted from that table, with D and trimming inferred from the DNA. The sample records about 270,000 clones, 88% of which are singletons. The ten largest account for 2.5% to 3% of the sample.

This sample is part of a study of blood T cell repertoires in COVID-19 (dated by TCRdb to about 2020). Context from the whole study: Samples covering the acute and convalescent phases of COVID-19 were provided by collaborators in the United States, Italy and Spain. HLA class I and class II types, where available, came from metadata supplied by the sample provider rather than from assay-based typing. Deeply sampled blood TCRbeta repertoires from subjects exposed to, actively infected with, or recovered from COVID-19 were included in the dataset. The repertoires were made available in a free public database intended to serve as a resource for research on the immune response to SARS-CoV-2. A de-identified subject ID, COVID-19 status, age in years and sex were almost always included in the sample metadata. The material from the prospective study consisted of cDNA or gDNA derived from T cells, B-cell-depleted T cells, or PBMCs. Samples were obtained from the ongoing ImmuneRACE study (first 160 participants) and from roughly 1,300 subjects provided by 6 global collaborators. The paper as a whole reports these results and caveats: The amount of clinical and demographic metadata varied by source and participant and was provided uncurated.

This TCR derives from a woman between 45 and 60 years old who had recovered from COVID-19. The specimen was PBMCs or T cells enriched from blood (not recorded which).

The nucleotide sequence reads as follows: TGTGCCAGTAGTATTACCAGATTGGGACAGAGCTCTGGAAACACCATATATTTT. Its translation reads: CASSITRLGQSSGNTIYF. The chain was built from TRBV19 and TRBJ1-3, and 7 bases in between align with TRBD1. CDR1 and CDR2, per the germline V gene (reference sequence), are LNHDA and SQIVND. The CDR3 has 18 amino acids, counting the end cysteine and phenylalanine. Only the CDR3 region is kept as DNA, spanning 54 bases read in frame from base 1. The V end gives up 3 bases and the J end 0 bases, leaving 11 bases in the junction not matched to a gene.